The clone carrying this T cell receptor (beta chain) was counted only a few times. Antigen: not known. Produced via immunoSEQ multiplex PCR; TCRdb's table is partial and in-frame only. The data show about 1 million clones, with about 75% seen just once and 1.2% to 1.5% held by the top ten. This CDR3 is built from 15 residues. The ends were cut back, 3 bases at V and 7 bases at J, with 14 bases in the middle. Germline-derived CDR1 and CDR2 are SGHDT and YYEEEE. This sample was included in a study of shared clonotypes between healthy human individuals. Within Nashville, Tennessee resided all donors, each a Caucasian adult. Splitting the CD4+ cells yielded a CD45RA+ naive subset and a CD45RA-negative memory subset. The study's findings and limits: Only blood was sampled; tissue repertoires likely differ.

The clonotype originates from a man aged 18 to 30 in good health. The sample taken for sequencing was memory CD4+ T cells sorted from blood. Noted subset: CD45RA-negative fraction. The chain has TRBV5-6 and TRBJ1-6; D remains ambiguous. The CDR3 region is CASSSAGPRNSPLHF. As DNA, the CDR3 is TGTGCCAGCAGCTCCGCCGGGCCTCGAAATTCACCCCTCCACTTT.